The 28 T cell receptor beta chains presented below share a single source sample, sequenced in a study of cytomegalovirus exposure and HLA in healthy donors (dated by TCRdb to about 2017). The library was obtained by the immunoSEQ multiplex PCR assay. For the multiplex PCR, a mixture combining 60 forward primers for TCR Vbeta segments and 13 reverse primers for TCR Jbeta segments was used. In TCRdb, the immuneACCESS table is reduced to in-frame sequences with V and J assigned. These tables do not hold every clone; where another copy was compared, an unresolved V gene accounts for under half, and the others remain unexplained. For this sample there are more than 100,000 clones; 70% to 75% appear just once. 4.1% of the sample goes to the ten largest clones. Sequencing used PBMCs. These receptors were taken from a woman between 40 and 55 years old in good health and CMV-seronegative.

This chain joins TRBV7-2 and TRBJ1-2; D uncertain. The CDR3 has 15 amino acids. With 5 bases removed from V and 0 bases from J, the gap between germline ends came to 13 bases. The germline V gene has CDR1 SGHTA and CDR2 FQGNSA. In DNA form, the CDR3 reads TGTGCCAGCAGCCTGCAGGTGCAAGCTAACTATGGCTACACCTTC. This translates into CASSLQVQANYGYTF.

The rearrangement uses TRBV5-6 and TRBJ1-3; D is uncertain. Germline-derived CDR1 and CDR2 are SGHDT and YYEEEE. The V end was cut by 0 bases, the J end by 3 bases, with 10 bases between. The CDR3 contains 15 residues. The CDR3 sequence: CASSLGLTGGNTIYF. In nucleotides, the CDR3 is TGTGCCAGCAGCTTGGGACTTACTGGTGGAAACACCATATATTTT.

The rearrangement joins TRBV18 to TRBJ1-1; no clear D gene. The germline gives CDR1 KGHSH, CDR2 LQKENI. V lost 2 bases, J lost 1 base, and 11 bases lay in between. The CDR3 is 15 amino acids. The CDR3 region is CASSPVVQRNTEAFF. DNA for the CDR3: TGTGCCAGCTCACCAGTGGTACAGAGGAACACTGAAGCTTTCTTT.

This CDR3 reads CASSQEAGGFSYEQYF. CDR3 DNA: TGCGCCAGCAGCCAAGAAGCGGGAGGCTTCTCCTACGAGCAGTACTTC. The chain couples TRBV4-1 to TRBJ2-7, with TRBD2 identical over 9 bases. The CDR3 runs to 16 residues. The V segment lost 0 bases and the J segment 0 bases; nucleotides outside the gene matches: 3. Germline assignment: CDR1 MGHRA and CDR2 YSYEKL.

The sample holds a few counts of this clone. The chain is built from TRBV28 and TRBJ2-7, with TRBD2 matching over 7 bases. This CDR3 comprises 13 residues. V shed 4 bases, J shed 12 bases, and the junction held 12 bases outside the gene matches. Germline CDR1 is MDHEN and CDR2 is SYDVKM. The CDR3 nucleotides are TGTGCCAGCAGTTCCTGGGGAGGGCCTACGACGTACTTC. It is translated as CASSSWGGPTTYF. The full variable domain, with the rest looked up from reference TRBV28 and TRBJ2-7, is DVKVTQSSRYLVKRTGEKVFLECVQDMDHENMFWYRQDPGLGLRLIYFSYDVKMKEKGDIPEGYSVSREKKERFSLILESASTNQTSMYLCASSSWGGPTTYFGPGTRLTVT.

V usage is TRBV11-2 and J usage is TRBJ2-6; 10 bases are shared with TRBD1. The V and J ends lost 5 bases and 0 bases, in that order; junction bases with no gene match: 7. The CDR3 has 18 amino acids. Looked up from germline, CDR1 is SGHAT and CDR2 is FQNNGV. For the CDR3, the DNA is TGTGCCAGCAGCCCCCGGACAGGGGGGGCCTCTGGGGCCAACGTCCTGACTTTC. Residues: CASSPRTGGASGANVLTF.

This clone showed up just a few times. V is TRBV9 and J is TRBJ2-5; 11 nucleotides match TRBD2. The CDR3 totals 18 residues. The V gene's germline CDR1 is SGDLS and CDR2 YYNGEE. With 4 bases clipped from V and 5 bases from J, the junction kept 16 bases outside the gene matches. CDR3 protein: CASSPSPVVAGGVETQYF. The CDR3 DNA reads TGTGCCAGCAGCCCGAGTCCCGTGGTAGCGGGGGGGGTGGAGACCCAGTACTTC.

The rearrangement links TRBV4-2 to TRBJ2-3, with 8 positions matching TRBD2. Germline V gene sequence: CDR1 LGHNA, CDR2 YNFKEQ. The junction had 6 bases not matched to a gene; V was cut back by 0 bases and J by 4 bases. The CDR3 runs 16 residues. CDR3 region: CASSQDGAGAADTQYF. CDR3 nucleotides: TGTGCCAGCAGCCAAGATGGAGCGGGAGCGGCAGATACGCAGTATTTT.

This clone showed up just a few times. The chain employs TRBV18 and TRBJ1-6; 7 bases fit TRBD1. This CDR3 is built from 15 residues. Germline CDR1 KGHSH, CDR2 LQKENI. V shed 3 bases, J shed 7 bases, and the junction held 6 bases outside the gene matches. CDR3: CASSPPTGPNSPLHF. The CDR3, as DNA: TGTGCCAGCTCACCTCCGACAGGGCCCAATTCACCCCTCCACTTT.

The J gene is TRBJ2-5, the V gene TRBV2, with TRBD2 identical over 12 bases. Germline-derived CDR1 and CDR2 are SNHLY and FYNNEI. J was trimmed by 5 bases and V by 7 bases; bases with no gene match: 14. This CDR3 has 17 residues. The CDR3 sequence: CASIRLAGVLSGETQYF. In DNA form, the CDR3 reads TGTGCCAGCATTCGACTAGCGGGGGTCCTTTCTGGCGAGACCCAGTACTTC. The entire variable domain, with the rest obtained from reference TRBV2 and TRBJ2-5, is as follows: EPEVTQTPSHQVTQMGQEVILRCVPISNHLYFYWYRQILGQKVEFLVSFYNNEISEKSEIFDDQFSVERPDGSNFTLKIRSTKLEDSAMYFCASIRLAGVLSGETQYFGPGTRLLVL.

J is TRBJ2-3 and V is TRBV5-1; 8 nucleotides align to TRBD2. The CDR3 consists of 14 residues. V lost 2 bases to trimming and J lost 3 bases; unmatched junction nucleotides: 2. Germline V CDR1 and CDR2: SGHRS, YFSETQ. The CDR3 loop reads CASSFERGTDTQYF. The CDR3, as DNA: TGCGCCAGCAGCTTCGAGCGGGGGACAGATACGCAGTATTTT. Combining the CDR3 with reference TRBV5-1 and TRBJ2-3 gives the whole variable domain KAGVTQTPRYLIKTRGQQVTLSCSPISGHRSVSWYQQTPGQGLQFLFEYFSETQRNKGNFPGRFSGRQFSNSRSEMNVSTLELGDSALYLCASSFERGTDTQYFGPGTRLTVL.

The chain has TRBV28 and TRBJ2-2; 14 bases line up with TRBD2. Per germline, CDR1 MDHEN and CDR2 SYDVKM. CDR3 length: 20 residues. V dropped 5 bases and J dropped 6; count of bases not matched to a gene: 17. The CDR3 protein is CASSQTLTSGRGIISGELFF. The CDR3 DNA sequence: TGTGCCAGCAGTCAAACGTTGACTAGCGGGAGGGGGATAATCTCCGGGGAGCTGTTTTTT. The variable domain in full, completed from reference TRBV28 and TRBJ2-2, reads DVKVTQSSRYLVKRTGEKVFLECVQDMDHENMFWYRQDPGLGLRLIYFSYDVKMKEKGDIPEGYSVSREKKERFSLILESASTNQTSMYLCASSQTLTSGRGIISGELFFGEGSRLTVL.

V and J are TRBV14 and TRBJ2-5; a possible D gene is TRBD1 (5 bases). Trimming removed 0 bases from V and 2 bases from J, with 10 bases in between. Germline V gives CDR1 SGHDN, CDR2 FVKESK. CDR3 length equals 15 residues. In nucleotides, the CDR3 is TGTGCCAGCAGCCAAGATCAGGGCCGACAAGAGACCCAGTACTTC. Translating it yields CASSQDQGRQETQYF.

The chain carries TRBV4-1 and TRBJ2-2; TRBD2 is a possible D gene (6 bases). Trimming took off 5 bases at V and 5 bases at J, with 9 bases between the two ends. Germline values: CDR1 MGHRA, CDR2 YSYEKL. The CDR3 extends over 13 amino acids. This CDR3 is CASSGGRTGELFF. As DNA, the CDR3 is TGCGCCAGCAGCGGGGGGAGGACCGGGGAGCTGTTTTTT.

The rearrangement uses TRBV7-8 and TRBJ2-1; 11 bases align to TRBD2. V dropped 4 bases and J dropped 7; count of bases not matched to a gene: 12. Germline V gene data show CDR1 as SGHVS and CDR2 as FQNEAQ. The CDR3 runs 17 residues. CDR3 nucleotides: TGTGCCAGCAGCTCATACCTTAGCGGGGGGGCCGGGAATGAGCAGTTCTTC. It translates to CASSSYLSGGAGNEQFF.

The rearrangement uses TRBV7-2 and TRBJ1-3; D uncertain. The CDR3 covers 15 residues. The germline V gene encodes CDR1 SGHTA and CDR2 FQGNSA. Trimming left V 1 base short and J 4 bases short, with 11 bases between. The CDR3 region has the DNA TGTGCCAGCAGCTTAGTGTCCGTATCGGGAAACACCATATATTTT. Encoded protein: CASSLVSVSGNTIYF.

The chain has TRBV7-2 and TRBJ2-7; TRBD2 matches at 10 bases. The CDR3 extends over 14 amino acids. The J segment lost 4 bases and the V segment lost 4 bases, leaving 4 bases of the junction unmatched. The germline gives CDR1 SGHTA, CDR2 FQGNSA. CDR3 in DNA: TGTGCCAGCAGCTCTAGCGGGAGAAGTTACGAGCAGTACTTC. This encodes CASSSSGRSYEQYF.

This chain joins TRBV7-3 and TRBJ2-2; no clear D gene. The CDR3 runs 14 residues. The V gene's germline CDR1 is SGHTA and CDR2 FQGTGA. Trimming shortened V by 2 bases and J by 2 bases, and 6 bases separated the two germline ends. CDR3 protein: CASSLGRNTGELFF. CDR3 coding DNA: TGTGCCAGCAGCTTAGGCAGAAACACCGGGGAGCTGTTTTTT.

This chain connects TRBV5-6 to TRBJ2-5; 7 nucleotides agree with TRBD2. Germline loops: CDR1 SGHDT, CDR2 YYEEEE. This CDR3 spans 14 amino acids. V lost 4 bases, J lost 3 bases, and 6 bases stayed unmatched. CDR3 region: CASSPGRGEETQYF. The CDR3 DNA follows: TGTGCCAGCAGCCCCGGACGGGGGGAAGAGACCCAGTACTTC.

The rearrangement joins TRBV6-6 to TRBJ1-1; 11 bases align to TRBD1. Germline lookup yields CDR1 MNHNY and CDR2 SVGAGI (reference sequence). This CDR3 spans 15 amino acids. With 6 bases clipped from V and 2 bases from J, the junction kept 5 bases outside the gene matches. DNA for the CDR3: TGTGCCAGCAGCGGACAGGGGGCAGGTAACACTGAAGCTTTCTTT. This gives the protein CASSGQGAGNTEAFF.

This chain links TRBV6-5 with TRBJ1-6; D perhaps matches TRBD1 (5 bases). V was pared by 1 base and J by 9 bases, with 16 bases between. The germline CDR1 and CDR2 sequences are MNHEY and SVGAGI. The CDR3 runs to 16 residues. Written as DNA, the CDR3 is TGTGCCAGCAGTTACTACCTTGGACAAAGTGGTTCACCCCTCCACTTT. Its translation is CASSYYLGQSGSPLHF.

The chain carries TRBV7-3 and TRBJ1-2; D is possibly TRBD1 (6 bases). V was trimmed by 1 base and J by 8 bases, leaving 11 bases between them. CDR3 length: 13 residues. Germline-derived CDR1 and CDR2 are SGHTA and FQGTGA. CDR3 nucleotides: TGTGCCAGCAGCTTAAACCCAGGGGAAGGCTACACCTTC. Protein sequence: CASSLNPGEGYTF.

The chain carries TRBV7-2 and TRBJ2-5; 8 bases align to TRBD2. V was clipped by 3 bases and J by 5 bases; unmatched bases: 8. CDR3 length: 15 residues. Germline loops: CDR1 SGHTA, CDR2 FQGNSA. CDR3 region: CASSFTSGWGETQYF. In DNA form, the CDR3 reads TGTGCCAGCAGCTTTACTAGCGGCTGGGGGGAGACCCAGTACTTC.

This clone was detected only once. V usage is TRBV30 and J usage is TRBJ2-7, with 7 nucleotides matching TRBD1. After removal of 6 bases from V and 2 bases from J, the junction contained 13 bases not matched to a gene. In germline, CDR1 is GTSNPN, CDR2 SVGIG (reference sequence). The length of the CDR3 is 15 residues. The DNA of the CDR3 is TGTGCCTGCCAAGGGGGTCGGGACAGAGCCTACGAGCAGTACTTC. It is translated as CACQGGRDRAYEQYF.

This clone was observed a single time. V and J are TRBV6-1 and TRBJ1-2, with TRBD1 matching 7 bases. CDR1 MNHNS and CDR2 SASEGT come from the germline V gene. J gave up 5 bases and V 8 bases, and 5 bases lay outside the gene matches. The CDR3 has 12 residues. This chain's CDR3 is CASSGTDYGYTF. The CDR3 DNA sequence: TGTGCCAGCTCCGGGACAGATTATGGCTACACCTTC.

In this sample, this clone turned up once. The chain employs TRBV30 and TRBJ2-3; 11 nucleotides line up with TRBD2. The V gene end was trimmed by 4 bases and the J gene end by 7 bases; junction bases not matched to a gene: 10. The germline V gene has CDR1 GTSNPN and CDR2 SVGIG (reference sequence). The CDR3 contains 15 residues. The CDR3 reads CAWNPGLAEGNTQYF. Here the CDR3 DNA reads TGTGCCTGGAACCCGGGACTAGCGGAGGGAAATACGCAGTATTTT.

V is TRBV30 and J is TRBJ2-3; 7 bases align to TRBD1. This CDR3 contains 14 residues. Losses at the gene ends were 4 bases for V and 5 bases for J; bases not matched to a gene: 9. Germline V CDR1 and CDR2: GTSNPN, SVGIG (reference sequence). DNA for the CDR3: TGTGCCTGGAAGGGACAGCTCCAGAGAGATACGCAGTATTTT. This codes for CAWKGQLQRDTQYF.

The chain has TRBV19 and TRBJ2-1, with D possibly matching TRBD2 (5 bases). Deletions cut 5 bases from V and 3 bases from J, with 11 bases between. This CDR3 is built from 14 residues. The germline CDR1 and CDR2 sequences are LNHDA and SQIVND (reference sequence). The CDR3 spells CASSSGRVYNEQFF. As DNA, the CDR3 is TGTGCCAGTAGTTCCGGGCGGGTCTACAATGAGCAGTTCTTC.